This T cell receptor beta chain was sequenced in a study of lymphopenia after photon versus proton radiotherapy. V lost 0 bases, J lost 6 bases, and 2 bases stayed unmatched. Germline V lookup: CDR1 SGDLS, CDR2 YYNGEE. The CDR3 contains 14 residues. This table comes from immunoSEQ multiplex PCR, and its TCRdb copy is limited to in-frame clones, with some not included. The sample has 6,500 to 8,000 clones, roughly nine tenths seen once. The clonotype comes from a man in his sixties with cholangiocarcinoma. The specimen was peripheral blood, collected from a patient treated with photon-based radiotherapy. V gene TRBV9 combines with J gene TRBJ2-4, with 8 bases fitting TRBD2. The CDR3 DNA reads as TGTGCCAGCAGCGTAGGGGCGGGAGGAAACATTCAGTACTTC. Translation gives CASSVGAGGNIQYF.